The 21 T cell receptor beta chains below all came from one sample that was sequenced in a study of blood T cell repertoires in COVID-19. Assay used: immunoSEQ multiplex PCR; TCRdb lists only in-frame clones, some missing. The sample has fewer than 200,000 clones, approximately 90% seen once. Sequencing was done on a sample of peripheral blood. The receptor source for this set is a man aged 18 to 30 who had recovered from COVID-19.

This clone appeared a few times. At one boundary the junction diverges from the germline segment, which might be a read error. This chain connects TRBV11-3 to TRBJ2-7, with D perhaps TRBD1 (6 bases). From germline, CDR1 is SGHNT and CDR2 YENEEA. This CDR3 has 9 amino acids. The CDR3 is CATPEGGPF. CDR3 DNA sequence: TGTGCCACCCCGGAAGGGGGTCCTTTC.

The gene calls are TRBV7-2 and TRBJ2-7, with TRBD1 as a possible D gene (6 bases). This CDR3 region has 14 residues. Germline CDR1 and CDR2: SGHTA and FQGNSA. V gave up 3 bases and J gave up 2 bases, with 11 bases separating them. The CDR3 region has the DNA TGTGCCAGCAGCTTGGACAGTCTCACCTACGAGCAGTACTTC. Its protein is CASSLDSLTYEQYF.

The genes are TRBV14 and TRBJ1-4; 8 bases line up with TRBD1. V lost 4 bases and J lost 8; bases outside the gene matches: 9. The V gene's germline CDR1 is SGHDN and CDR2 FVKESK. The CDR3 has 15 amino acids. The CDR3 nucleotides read TGTGCCAGCAGCCGAGGACAGGGTTTAGGGGAAAAACTGTTTTTT. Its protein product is CASSRGQGLGEKLFF.

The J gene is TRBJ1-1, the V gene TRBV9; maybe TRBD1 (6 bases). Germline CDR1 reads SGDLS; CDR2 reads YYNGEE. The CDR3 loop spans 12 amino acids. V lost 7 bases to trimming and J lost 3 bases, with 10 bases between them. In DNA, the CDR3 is TGTGCCAGCGGAACAGGGTACACTGAAGCTTTCTTT. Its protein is CASGTGYTEAFF.

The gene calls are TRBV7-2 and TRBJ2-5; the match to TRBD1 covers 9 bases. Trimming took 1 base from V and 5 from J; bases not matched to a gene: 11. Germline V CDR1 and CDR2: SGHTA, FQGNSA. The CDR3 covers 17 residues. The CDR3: CASSLEGGTGYRETQYF. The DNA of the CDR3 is TGTGCCAGCAGCTTAGAGGGGGGGACAGGGTACAGGGAGACCCAGTACTTC.

Here the CDR3 DNA reads TGCAGTGCTAGTTTGGCGGGAGCCTTAAACAATGAGCAGTTCTTC. Translation gives CSASLAGALNNEQFF. The rearrangement joins TRBV20-1 to TRBJ2-1; TRBD2 aligns across 7 bases. Trimming cost V 3 bases and J 5 bases; bases outside gene matches: 10. This CDR3 comprises 15 residues. The germline CDR1 and CDR2 sequences are DFQATT and SNEGSKA (reference sequence).

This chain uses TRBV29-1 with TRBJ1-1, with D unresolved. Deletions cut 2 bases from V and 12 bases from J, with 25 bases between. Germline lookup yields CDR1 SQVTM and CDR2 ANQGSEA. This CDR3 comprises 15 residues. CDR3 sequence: CSVEHLNTMNTGSFF. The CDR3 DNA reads TGCAGCGTTGAACACCTGAACACTATGAACACTGGGTCTTTCTTT.

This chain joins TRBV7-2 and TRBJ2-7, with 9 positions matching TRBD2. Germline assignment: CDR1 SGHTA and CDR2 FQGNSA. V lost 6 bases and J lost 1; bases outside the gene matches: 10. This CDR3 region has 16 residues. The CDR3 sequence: CASSTLLAGGSYEQYF. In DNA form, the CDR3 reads TGTGCCAGCAGTACCCTTTTGGCGGGAGGGTCCTACGAGCAGTACTTC. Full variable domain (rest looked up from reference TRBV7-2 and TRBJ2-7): GAGVSQSPSNKVTEKGKDVELRCDPISGHTALYWYRQSLGQGLEFLIYFQGNSAPDKSGLPSDRFSAERTGGSVSTLTIQRTQQEDSAVYLCASSTLLAGGSYEQYFGPGTRLTVT.

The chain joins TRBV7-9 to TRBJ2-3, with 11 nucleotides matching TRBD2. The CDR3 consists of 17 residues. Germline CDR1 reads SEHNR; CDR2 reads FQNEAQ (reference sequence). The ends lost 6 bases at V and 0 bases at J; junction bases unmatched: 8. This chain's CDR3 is CASSSPGLADSTDTQYF. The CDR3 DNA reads TGTGCCAGCAGTTCTCCGGGACTAGCGGACAGCACAGATACGCAGTATTTT.

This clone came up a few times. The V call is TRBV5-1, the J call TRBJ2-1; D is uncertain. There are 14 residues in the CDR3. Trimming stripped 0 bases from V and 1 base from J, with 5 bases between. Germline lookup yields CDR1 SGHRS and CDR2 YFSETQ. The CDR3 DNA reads TGCGCCAGCAGCTTGGCAGATTCCTACAATGAGCAGTTCTTC. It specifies CASSLADSYNEQFF.

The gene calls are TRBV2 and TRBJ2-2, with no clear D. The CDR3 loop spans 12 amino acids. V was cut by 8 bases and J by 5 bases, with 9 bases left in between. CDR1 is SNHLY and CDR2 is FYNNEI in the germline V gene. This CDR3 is CASRVGTGELFF. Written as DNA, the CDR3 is TGTGCCAGCCGAGTCGGGACCGGGGAGCTGTTTTTT. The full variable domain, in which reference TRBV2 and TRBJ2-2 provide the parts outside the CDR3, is EPEVTQTPSHQVTQMGQEVILRCVPISNHLYFYWYRQILGQKVEFLVSFYNNEISEKSEIFDDQFSVERPDGSNFTLKIRSTKLEDSAMYFCASRVGTGELFFGEGSRLTVL.

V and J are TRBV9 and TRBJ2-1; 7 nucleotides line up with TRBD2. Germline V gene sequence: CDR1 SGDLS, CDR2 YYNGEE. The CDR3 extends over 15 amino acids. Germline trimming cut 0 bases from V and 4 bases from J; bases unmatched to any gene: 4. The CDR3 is CASSVGTREYNEQFF. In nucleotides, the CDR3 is TGTGCCAGCAGCGTAGGGACTAGAGAGTACAATGAGCAGTTCTTC.

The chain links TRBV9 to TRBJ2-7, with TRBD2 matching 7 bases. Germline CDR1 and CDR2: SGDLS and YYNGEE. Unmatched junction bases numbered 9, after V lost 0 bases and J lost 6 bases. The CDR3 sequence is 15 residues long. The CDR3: CASSVDPGGSTEQYF. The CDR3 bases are TGTGCCAGCAGCGTAGATCCGGGAGGATCTACCGAGCAGTACTTC.

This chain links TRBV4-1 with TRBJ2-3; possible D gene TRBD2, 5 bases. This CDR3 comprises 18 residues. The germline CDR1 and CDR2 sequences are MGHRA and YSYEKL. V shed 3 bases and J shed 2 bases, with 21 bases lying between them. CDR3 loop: CASSHRASIRALTDTQYF. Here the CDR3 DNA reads TGCGCCAGCAGCCACCGCGCTAGCATCAGAGCTCTCACAGATACGCAGTATTTT.

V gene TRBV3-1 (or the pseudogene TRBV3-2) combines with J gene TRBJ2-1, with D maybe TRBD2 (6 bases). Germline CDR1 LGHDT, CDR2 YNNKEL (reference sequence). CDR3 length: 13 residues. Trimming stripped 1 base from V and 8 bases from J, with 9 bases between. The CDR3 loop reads CASSQGRGDEQFF. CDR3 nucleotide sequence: TGTGCCAGCAGCCAAGGGCGGGGCGATGAGCAGTTCTTC.

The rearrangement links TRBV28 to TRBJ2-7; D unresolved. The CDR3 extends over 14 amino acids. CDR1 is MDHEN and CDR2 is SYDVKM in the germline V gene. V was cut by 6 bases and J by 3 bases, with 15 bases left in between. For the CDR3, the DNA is TGTGCCAGCAGCCAGCCCCCAGGTGTCTACGAGCAGTACTTC. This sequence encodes CASSQPPGVYEQYF.

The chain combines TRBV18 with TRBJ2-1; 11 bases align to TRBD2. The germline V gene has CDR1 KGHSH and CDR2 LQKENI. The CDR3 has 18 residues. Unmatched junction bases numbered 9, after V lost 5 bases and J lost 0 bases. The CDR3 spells CASSKRLTSGTSYNEQFF. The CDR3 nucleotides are TGTGCCAGCTCAAAGCGATTGACTAGCGGGACCTCCTACAATGAGCAGTTCTTC. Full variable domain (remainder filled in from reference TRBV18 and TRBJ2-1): NAGVMQNPRHLVRRRGQEARLRCSPMKGHSHVYWYRQLPEEGLKFMVYLQKENIIDESGMPKERFSAEFPKEGPSILRIQQVVRGDSAAYFCASSKRLTSGTSYNEQFFGPGTRLTVL.

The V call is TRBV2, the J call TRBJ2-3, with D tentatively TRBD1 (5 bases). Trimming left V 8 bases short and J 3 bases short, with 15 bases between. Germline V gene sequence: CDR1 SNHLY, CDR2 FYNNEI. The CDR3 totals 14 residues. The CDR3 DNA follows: TGTGCCAGCGTTGGACAATTTCGAACAGATACGCAGTATTTT. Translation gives CASVGQFRTDTQYF.

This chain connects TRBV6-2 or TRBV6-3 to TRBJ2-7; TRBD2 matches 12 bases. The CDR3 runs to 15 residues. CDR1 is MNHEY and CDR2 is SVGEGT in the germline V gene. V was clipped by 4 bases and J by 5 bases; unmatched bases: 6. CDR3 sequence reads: CASSWRTSGNHEQYF. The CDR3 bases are TGTGCCAGCAGTTGGCGGACTAGCGGGAACCACGAGCAGTACTTC.

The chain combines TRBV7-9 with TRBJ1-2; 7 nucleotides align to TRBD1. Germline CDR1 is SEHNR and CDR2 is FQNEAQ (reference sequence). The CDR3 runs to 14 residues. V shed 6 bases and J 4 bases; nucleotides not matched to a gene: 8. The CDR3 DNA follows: TGTGCCAGCAGACCGAACAGGGGAGCCTATGGCTACACCTTC. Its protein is CASRPNRGAYGYTF.

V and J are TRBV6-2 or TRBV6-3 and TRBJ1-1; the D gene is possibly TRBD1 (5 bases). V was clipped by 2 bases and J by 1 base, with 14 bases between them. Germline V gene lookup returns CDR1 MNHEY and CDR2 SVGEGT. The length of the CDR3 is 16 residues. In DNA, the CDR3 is TGTGCCAGCAGTTACCCTGCAGGGCAGAAGAACACTGAAGCTTTCTTT. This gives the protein CASSYPAGQKNTEAFF.